One and the same sample provided the 28 T cell receptor beta chains below, sequenced in a study of CD8 T cells in ankylosing spondylitis (dated by TCRdb to 2016 to 2017). Receptors were amplified or captured by 5' RACE. Sequencing was performed on an Illumina HiSeq 2500. Using fastp at Q25 and MiXCR, TCRdb reprocessed the public reads and kept productive beta chains. A single entry per CDR3 protein holds the most common genes and DNA from its merged rows. For this sample the table gives around 300,000 distinct CDR3 sequences, of which less than 25% were detected only once. In total, the top ten clones hold about 3.5% of the sample. Sequencing was performed on blood, either unsorted or a sorted T cell fraction (not recorded which). Source of these receptors: a female donor with ankylosing spondylitis or in good health (not recorded which).

This clonotype has a handful of counts. The J gene is TRBJ2-3, the V gene TRBV20-1; D might be TRBD2 (6 bases). V lost 3 bases, J lost 2 bases, and 15 bases lay in between. The CDR3 covers 15 residues. Germline values: CDR1 DFQATT, CDR2 SNEGSKA (reference sequence). As DNA, the CDR3 is TGCAGTGCTAGGCGGGGCCCTTTATACACAGATACGCAGTATTTT. As protein: CSARRGPLYTDTQYF.

Only a few counts were recorded for this clonotype. The chain's CDR3 is CASSATSGRPTDTQYF. The CDR3 nucleotides read TGTGCCAGCAGCGCCACAAGCGGAAGACCTACAGATACGCAGTATTTT. The rearrangement joins TRBV9 to TRBJ2-3, with D perhaps matching TRBD2 (5 bases). This CDR3 is 16 amino acids long. V was shortened by 3 bases and J by 3 bases, with 17 bases between the two germline ends. Germline V lookup: CDR1 SGDLS, CDR2 YYNGEE.

J is TRBJ2-7 and V is TRBV10-3; 11 positions match TRBD1. V lost 6 bases to trimming and J lost 5 bases; unmatched junction nucleotides: 6. CDR3 length: 14 residues. Germline V CDR1 and CDR2: ENHRY, SYGVKD. The CDR3 DNA reads TGTGCCATCAGCTGGACAGGGGGCATGGACGAGCAGTACTTC. Amino acid sequence: CAISWTGGMDEQYF.

CDR3 sequence: CASSLALRTGGPGGQWNTEAFF. For the CDR3, the DNA is TGTGCCAGCAGCTTGGCGCTCCGGACAGGGGGCCCGGGTGGACAGTGGAACACTGAAGCTTTCTTT. This chain connects TRBV5-4 to TRBJ1-1; 11 positions match TRBD1. V dropped 0 bases and J dropped 1; count of bases not matched to a gene: 20. CDR1 is SGHNT and CDR2 is YYREEE in the germline V gene (reference sequence). This CDR3 has 22 amino acids.

The rearrangement links TRBV7-9 to TRBJ2-5; no firm D call. The CDR3 is 11 amino acids. V was shortened by 4 bases and J by 6 bases, with 6 bases between the two germline ends. Germline CDR1 SEHNR, CDR2 FQNEAQ (reference sequence). The CDR3: CASSSLQTQYF. CDR3 coding DNA: TGTGCCAGCAGCTCGTTACAGACCCAGTACTTC.

This clonotype has just a few counts. The gene calls are TRBV5-1 and TRBJ2-7; the D is unclear. V lost 9 bases, J lost 5 bases, and 18 bases lay in between. Germline V gene lookup returns CDR1 SGHRS and CDR2 YFSETQ. The CDR3 extends over 13 amino acids. The CDR3 sequence is CATSDSWSDEQYF. The CDR3 DNA sequence: TGCGCCACCTCGGATTCCTGGTCGGACGAGCAGTACTTC. Complete variable domain (other parts from reference TRBV5-1 and TRBJ2-7): KAGVTQTPRYLIKTRGQQVTLSCSPISGHRSVSWYQQTPGQGLQFLFEYFSETQRNKGNFPGRFSGRQFSNSRSEMNVSTLELGDSALYLCATSDSWSDEQYFGPGTRLTVT.

The genes are TRBV6-5 and TRBJ2-1; TRBD2 might be the D (6 bases). This CDR3 is built from 15 residues. Trimming shortened V by 3 bases and J by 0 bases, and 9 bases separated the two germline ends. Germline CDR1 and CDR2: MNHEY and SVGAGI. CDR3 in amino acids: CASSYKGGSYNEQFF. CDR3 DNA sequence: TGTGCCAGCAGTTATAAGGGAGGCTCCTACAATGAGCAGTTCTTC.

This clonotype came up many times. The chain combines TRBV7-2 with TRBJ2-7; 16 nucleotides agree with TRBD2. V dropped 5 bases and J dropped 2; count of bases not matched to a gene: 0. Germline V lookup: CDR1 SGHTA, CDR2 FQGNSA. This CDR3 is 15 amino acids long. This CDR3 is CASSGTSGRAYEQYF. In nucleotides, the CDR3 is TGTGCCAGCAGCGGGACTAGCGGGAGGGCCTACGAGCAGTACTTC.

The chain has TRBV12-3 or TRBV12-4 and TRBJ1-5; D might be TRBD1 (5 bases). V shed 6 bases and J shed 5 bases, with 11 bases lying between them. CDR3 length: 13 amino acids. CDR3: CASRGDSYQPQHF. The CDR3 nucleotides read TGTGCCAGCAGGGGCGACAGTTATCAGCCCCAGCATTTT.

The chain recombines TRBV20-1 with TRBJ2-7; D possibly corresponds to TRBD1 (6 bases). Trimming pared 5 bases from V and 6 bases from J, leaving 11 bases between. The V gene's germline CDR1 is DFQATT and CDR2 SNEGSKA (reference sequence). CDR3 size: 11 residues. Here the CDR3 reads CSAHRVSEQYF. The CDR3 bases are TGCAGTGCTCACAGGGTCTCCGAGCAGTACTTC.

This clonotype was seen repeatedly, ten times or more. In nucleotides, the CDR3 is TGCAGTGCTAGGTGGGAATGGGGCACTGAAGCTTTCTTT. It codes for CSARWEWGTEAFF. The rearrangement links TRBV20-1 to TRBJ1-1; unclear D gene. This CDR3 has 13 residues. Trimming stripped 3 bases from V and 4 bases from J, with 12 bases between. The germline V gene encodes CDR1 DFQATT and CDR2 SNEGSKA (reference sequence).

This clonotype was detected many times. The chain combines TRBV18 with TRBJ2-1, with unresolved D. In germline, CDR1 is KGHSH, CDR2 LQKENI. Between the trimmed V and J ends, which lost 0 bases and 6 bases, there was a span of 3 bases. This CDR3 contains 12 residues. Here the CDR3 reads CASSPPGNEQFF. CDR3 coding DNA: TGTGCCAGCTCACCACCAGGCAATGAGCAGTTCTTC.

The gene calls are TRBV28 and TRBJ1-1; no firm D call. The CDR3 covers 14 residues. V lost 6 bases, J lost 4 bases, and 15 bases lay in between. Looked up from germline, CDR1 is MDHEN and CDR2 is SYDVKM. The CDR3, as DNA: TGTGCCAGCAGGCCGGCTCTGGATGGCACTGAAGCTTTCTTT. It codes for CASRPALDGTEAFF. The full variable domain, completed using reference TRBV28 and TRBJ1-1, is DVKVTQSSRYLVKRTGEKVFLECVQDMDHENMFWYRQDPGLGLRLIYFSYDVKMKEKGDIPEGYSVSREKKERFSLILESASTNQTSMYLCASRPALDGTEAFFGQGTRLTVV.

The chain combines TRBV28 with TRBJ2-1; the D is unclear. Germline-derived CDR1 and CDR2 are MDHEN and SYDVKM. Trimming stripped 4 bases from V and 5 bases from J, with 18 bases between. The CDR3 length is 16 residues. CDR3 in amino acids: CASSSLGLDFNNEQFF. The DNA for the CDR3 is TGTGCCAGCAGTTCCCTAGGCTTGGATTTCAACAATGAGCAGTTCTTC.

This clonotype was found a few times. The rearrangement links TRBV30 to TRBJ2-5, with 8 bases aligning to TRBD2. Germline CDR1 GTSNPN, CDR2 SVGIG (reference sequence). The CDR3 length is 14 residues. The V and J ends lost 0 bases and 3 bases, in that order; junction bases with no gene match: 3. CDR3 sequence reads: CAWSVDGGEETQYF. Written as DNA, the CDR3 is TGTGCCTGGAGTGTGGACGGGGGGGAAGAGACCCAGTACTTC.

This chain uses TRBV20-1 with TRBJ2-7; 10 bases map to TRBD2. The CDR3 is 15 amino acids. Germline-derived CDR1 and CDR2 are DFQATT and SNEGSKA (reference sequence). J was trimmed by 3 bases and V by 6 bases; bases with no gene match: 11. The CDR3 DNA reads TGCAGTGCGATGCCCGGGACTAGCGTCTACTACGAGCAGTACTTC. Residues: CSAMPGTSVYYEQYF.

This clonotype was detected only a few times. J is TRBJ2-5 and V is TRBV5-1, with 7 bases identical to TRBD2. The CDR3 has 14 amino acids. V was pared by 3 bases and J by 4 bases, with 6 bases of the junction left unmatched. Germline values: CDR1 SGHRS, CDR2 YFSETQ. The CDR3 loop reads CASSWKGGRETQYF. The CDR3 region has the DNA TGCGCCAGCAGCTGGAAGGGCGGGAGAGAGACCCAGTACTTC.

The chain uses TRBV5-4 and TRBJ2-5; 7 bases match TRBD1. Germline V CDR1 and CDR2: SGHNT, YYREEE (reference sequence). With V trimmed by 1 base and J by 5 bases, 11 bases remained unmatched. There are 16 residues in the CDR3. CDR3 amino acids: CASSLSRQGMRETQYF. CDR3 bases: TGTGCCAGCAGCTTGAGTAGACAGGGAATGAGGGAGACCCAGTACTTC.

This clonotype was seen only a few times. The chain is built from TRBV7-2 and TRBJ2-5; 7 bases align to TRBD1. This CDR3 has 16 amino acids. Germline V gives CDR1 SGHTA, CDR2 FQGNSA. V dropped 4 bases and J dropped 0; count of bases not matched to a gene: 8. The CDR3 reads CASSSRTTGYQETQYF. The CDR3 DNA reads as TGTGCCAGCAGCTCGCGTACGACAGGGTACCAAGAGACCCAGTACTTC.

The chain has TRBV24-1 and TRBJ2-3; 7 nucleotides align to TRBD2. CDR1 is KGHDR, CDR2 SFDVKD, per germline. The V gene end was trimmed by 7 bases and the J gene end by 4 bases; junction bases not matched to a gene: 7. The CDR3 spans 14 residues. The CDR3 nucleotides are TGTGCCACCAGGTCAAGCGGGGCTGCAGATACGCAGTATTTT. It specifies CATRSSGAADTQYF.

The chain's CDR3 is CASTGHNYEQYF. Here the CDR3 DNA reads TGTGCCAGCACAGGGCATAACTACGAGCAGTACTTC. V usage is TRBV6-6 and J usage is TRBJ2-7, with a tentative D call TRBD1 (5 bases). V shed 7 bases and J shed 3 bases, with 10 bases lying between them. The V gene's germline CDR1 is MNHNY and CDR2 SVGAGI (reference sequence). The CDR3 extends over 12 amino acids.

This clonotype was observed a handful of times. The V and J genes are TRBV10-3 and TRBJ1-1; no clear D. The V end was cut by 3 bases, the J end by 1 base, with 9 bases between. This CDR3 has 14 amino acids. The germline V gene encodes CDR1 ENHRY and CDR2 SYGVKD. CDR3 nucleotides: TGTGCCATCAGTGACCCCGGACGGAACACTGAAGCTTTCTTT. Its protein is CAISDPGRNTEAFF.

This clonotype has only a few counts. The V and J genes are TRBV5-1 and TRBJ2-3; no clear D. The CDR3 runs to 16 residues. Germline values: CDR1 SGHRS, CDR2 YFSETQ. With 4 bases removed from V and 2 bases from J, the gap between germline ends came to 17 bases. The DNA for the CDR3 is TGCGCCAGCAGCCCCCCGACCGGACCCACCACAGATACGCAGTATTTT. Residues: CASSPPTGPTTDTQYF. Together with reference TRBV5-1 and TRBJ2-3, the CDR3 gives the full variable domain: KAGVTQTPRYLIKTRGQQVTLSCSPISGHRSVSWYQQTPGQGLQFLFEYFSETQRNKGNFPGRFSGRQFSNSRSEMNVSTLELGDSALYLCASSPPTGPTTDTQYFGPGTRLTVL.

The V call is TRBV20-1, the J call TRBJ2-7; the match to TRBD2 covers 7 bases. Germline CDR1 reads DFQATT; CDR2 reads SNEGSKA (reference sequence). J was trimmed by 2 bases and V by 7 bases; bases with no gene match: 11. This CDR3 has 14 amino acids. CDR3 DNA: TGCAGTGTCCCTGCTAGCGGAGGCCCCTACGAGCAGTACTTC. Its translation is CSVPASGGPYEQYF.

This chain links TRBV11-2 with TRBJ2-7; unclear D gene. Trimming shortened V by 3 bases and J by 0 bases, and 9 bases separated the two germline ends. Looked up from germline, CDR1 is SGHAT and CDR2 is FQNNGV. This CDR3 contains 14 residues. The CDR3, as DNA: TGTGCCAGCAGCTTTGTCAGGAGCTCCTACGAGCAGTACTTC. Encoded protein: CASSFVRSSYEQYF.

The chain carries TRBV21-1 and TRBJ2-4; no check of the table's D call, TRBD2, against the DNA was made. TRBV21-1 is a listed pseudogene. The CDR3 loop spans 20 amino acids. The CDR3 nucleotides are TGTGCCAGCAGCATCCCCGGGACTAGCGGGACCCTGAGGGCCAAAAACATTCAGTACTTC. This sequence encodes CASSIPGTSGTLRAKNIQYF.

This clonotype has a count of ten or more. This chain uses TRBV29-1 with TRBJ2-2; 7 bases align to TRBD2. The CDR3 contains 15 residues. After removal of 4 bases from V and 5 bases from J, the junction contained 10 bases not matched to a gene. Germline loops: CDR1 SQVTM, CDR2 ANQGSEA. CDR3: CSVAGAGAGTGELFF. The CDR3 DNA is TGCAGCGTTGCCGGGGCGGGAGCTGGGACCGGGGAGCTGTTTTTT.

The V call is TRBV11-2, the J call TRBJ2-1, with 7 bases matching TRBD2. Germline values: CDR1 SGHAT, CDR2 FQNNGV. Trimming cost V 5 bases and J 3 bases; bases outside gene matches: 7. The CDR3 contains 15 residues. The CDR3, as DNA: TGTGCCAGCAGCCCGCAGCGGGATGGCTACAATGAGCAGTTCTTC. Translating it yields CASSPQRDGYNEQFF.